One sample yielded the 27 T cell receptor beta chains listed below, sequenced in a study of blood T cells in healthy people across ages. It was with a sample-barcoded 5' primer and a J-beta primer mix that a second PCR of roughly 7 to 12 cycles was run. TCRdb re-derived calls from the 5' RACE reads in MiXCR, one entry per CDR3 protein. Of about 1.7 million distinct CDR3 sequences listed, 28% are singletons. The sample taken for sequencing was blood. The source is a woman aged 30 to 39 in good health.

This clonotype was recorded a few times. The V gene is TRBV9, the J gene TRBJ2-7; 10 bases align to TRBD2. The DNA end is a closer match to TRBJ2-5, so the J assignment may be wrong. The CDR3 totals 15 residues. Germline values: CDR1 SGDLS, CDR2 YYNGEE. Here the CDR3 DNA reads TGTGCCAGCACCACAGCGGGGGGGTTAAAAGAGACCCAGTACTTC. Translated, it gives CASTTAGGLKETQYF.

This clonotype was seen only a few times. The CDR3 protein is CASSQAVRGQGHEKLFF. CDR3 coding DNA: TGCGCCAGCAGCCAAGCGGTGCGGGGACAGGGACATGAAAAACTGTTTTTT. This chain joins TRBV4-1 and TRBJ1-4; TRBD1 matches at 9 bases. This CDR3 spans 17 amino acids. Germline lookup yields CDR1 MGHRA and CDR2 YSYEKL. With 1 base clipped from V and 6 bases from J, the junction kept 9 bases outside the gene matches.

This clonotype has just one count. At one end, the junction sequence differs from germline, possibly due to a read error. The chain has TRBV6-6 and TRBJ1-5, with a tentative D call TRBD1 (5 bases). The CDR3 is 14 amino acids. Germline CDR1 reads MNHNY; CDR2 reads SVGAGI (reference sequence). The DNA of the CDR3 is TGTACCAGCCAGGGTTCGGTTAGCAATCAGCCCCAGCATTTT. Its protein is CTSQGSVSNQPQHF.

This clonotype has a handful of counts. The CDR3 DNA reads as TGTGCCAGCAGCCCCACGGGTGGGGGGGCTAGGAATGAGCAGTTCTTC. Translated: CASSPTGGGARNEQFF. The chain uses TRBV5-4 and TRBJ2-1; TRBD2 might be the D (7 bases). The CDR3 covers 16 residues. V was pared by 4 bases and J by 7 bases, with 21 bases between. Germline assignment: CDR1 SGHNT and CDR2 YYREEE (reference sequence).

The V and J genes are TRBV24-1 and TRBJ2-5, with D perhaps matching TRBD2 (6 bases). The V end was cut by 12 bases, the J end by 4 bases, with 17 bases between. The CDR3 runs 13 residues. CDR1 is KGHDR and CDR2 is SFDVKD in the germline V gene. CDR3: CARDTPGGETQYF. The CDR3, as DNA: TGTGCCCGAGACACTCCCGGGGGAGAGACCCAGTACTTC.

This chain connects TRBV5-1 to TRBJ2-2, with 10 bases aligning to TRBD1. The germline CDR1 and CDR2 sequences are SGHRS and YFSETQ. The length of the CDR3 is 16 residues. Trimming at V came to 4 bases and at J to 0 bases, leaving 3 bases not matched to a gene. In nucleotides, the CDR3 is TGCGCCAGCAGCGAGACAGGGGGCACGAACACCGGGGAGCTGTTTTTT. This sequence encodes CASSETGGTNTGELFF.

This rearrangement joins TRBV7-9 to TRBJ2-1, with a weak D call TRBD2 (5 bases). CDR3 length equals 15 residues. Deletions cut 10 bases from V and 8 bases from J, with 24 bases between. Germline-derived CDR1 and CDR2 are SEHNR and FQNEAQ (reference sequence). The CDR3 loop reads CATLSRSARVDEQFF. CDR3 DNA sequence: TGTGCCACCCTCTCGCGTTCTGCGAGGGTGGATGAGCAGTTCTTC.

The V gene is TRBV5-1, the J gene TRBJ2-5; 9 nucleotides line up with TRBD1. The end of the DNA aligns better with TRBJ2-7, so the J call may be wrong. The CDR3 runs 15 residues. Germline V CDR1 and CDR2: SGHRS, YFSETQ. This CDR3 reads CASSLMGQGPYEQYF. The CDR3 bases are TGCGCCAGCAGCCTGATGGGACAGGGTCCCTACGAGCAGTACTTC.

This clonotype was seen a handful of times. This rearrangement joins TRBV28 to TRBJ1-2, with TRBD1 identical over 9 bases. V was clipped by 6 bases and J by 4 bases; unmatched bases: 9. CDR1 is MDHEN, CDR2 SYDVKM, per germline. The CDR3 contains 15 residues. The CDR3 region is CASSTTGGPLYGYTF. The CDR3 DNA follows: TGTGCCAGCAGCACCACAGGGGGCCCCCTCTATGGCTACACCTTC.

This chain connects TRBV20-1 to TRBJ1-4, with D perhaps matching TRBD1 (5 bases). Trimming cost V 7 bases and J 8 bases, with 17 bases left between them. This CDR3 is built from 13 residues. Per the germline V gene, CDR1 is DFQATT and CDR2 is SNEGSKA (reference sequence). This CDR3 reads CSGGEEIGEKLFF. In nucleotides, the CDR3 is TGCAGTGGGGGGGAGGAAATCGGCGAAAAACTGTTTTTT.

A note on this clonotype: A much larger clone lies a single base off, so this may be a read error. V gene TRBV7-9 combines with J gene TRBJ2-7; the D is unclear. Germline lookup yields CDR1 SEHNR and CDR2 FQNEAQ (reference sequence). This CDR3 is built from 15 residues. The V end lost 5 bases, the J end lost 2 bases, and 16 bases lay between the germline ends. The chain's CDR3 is CASSNVDRRTYEQYF. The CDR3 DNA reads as TGTGCCAGCAGCAACGTCGATCGAAGGACCTACGAGCAGTACTTC.

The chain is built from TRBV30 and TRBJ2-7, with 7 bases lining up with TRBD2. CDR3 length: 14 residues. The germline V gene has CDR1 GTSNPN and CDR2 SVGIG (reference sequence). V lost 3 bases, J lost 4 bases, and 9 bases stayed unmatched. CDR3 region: CAWSLGGTLYEQYF. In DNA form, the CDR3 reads TGTGCCTGGAGCTTGGGGGGGACTCTATACGAGCAGTACTTC.

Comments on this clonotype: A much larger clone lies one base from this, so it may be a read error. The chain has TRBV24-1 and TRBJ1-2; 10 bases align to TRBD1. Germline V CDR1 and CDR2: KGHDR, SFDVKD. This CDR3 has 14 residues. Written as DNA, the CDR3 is TGTACCACCAGGGGGACAGGGGAAGGCTATGGCTACACCTTC. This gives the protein CTTRGTGEGYGYTF.

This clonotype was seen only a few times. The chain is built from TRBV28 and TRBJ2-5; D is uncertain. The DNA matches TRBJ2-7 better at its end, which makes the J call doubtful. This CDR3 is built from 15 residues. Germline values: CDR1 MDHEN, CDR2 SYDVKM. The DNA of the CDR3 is TGTGCCAGCAGTTTTGGTCAACCCGCCCGCTACGAGCAGTACTTC. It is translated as CASSFGQPARYEQYF.

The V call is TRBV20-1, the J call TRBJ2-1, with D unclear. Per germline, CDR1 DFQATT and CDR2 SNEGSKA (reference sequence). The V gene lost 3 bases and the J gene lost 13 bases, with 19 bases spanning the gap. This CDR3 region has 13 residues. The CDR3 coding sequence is TGCAGTGCTAGTGATGACTCTCGAGAGACCCAGTTCTTC. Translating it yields CSASDDSRETQFF.

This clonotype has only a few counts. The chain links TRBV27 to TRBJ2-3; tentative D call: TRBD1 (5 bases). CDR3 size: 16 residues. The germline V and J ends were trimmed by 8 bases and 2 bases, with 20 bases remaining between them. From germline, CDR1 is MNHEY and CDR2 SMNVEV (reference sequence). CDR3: CASSIGLGVPTDTQYF. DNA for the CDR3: TGTGCCAGCTCCATCGGGCTAGGGGTACCCACAGATACGCAGTATTTT.

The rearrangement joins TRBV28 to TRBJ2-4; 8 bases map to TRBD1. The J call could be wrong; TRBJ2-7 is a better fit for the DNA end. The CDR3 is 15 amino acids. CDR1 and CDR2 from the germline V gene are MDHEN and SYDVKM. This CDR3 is CASRPTGANFYEQYF. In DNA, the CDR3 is TGTGCCAGCAGGCCGACAGGGGCGAATTTCTACGAGCAGTACTTC.

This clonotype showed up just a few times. Here the CDR3 reads CASTPGHSTDTQYF. The CDR3, as DNA: TGCGCCAGCACTCCGGGACATAGCACAGATACGCAGTATTTT. The chain combines TRBV5-1 with TRBJ2-3; a weak D match, TRBD1 (6 bases). V shed 6 bases and J shed 0 bases, with 11 bases lying between them. CDR1 is SGHRS, CDR2 YFSETQ, per germline. The CDR3 is made up of 14 amino acids.

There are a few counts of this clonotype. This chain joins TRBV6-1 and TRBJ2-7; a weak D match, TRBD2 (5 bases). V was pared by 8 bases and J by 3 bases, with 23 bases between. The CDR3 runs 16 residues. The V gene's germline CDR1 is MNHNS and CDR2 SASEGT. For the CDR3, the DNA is TGTGCCAGCGGACGGGGTAGCCCCAAAACCAACTACGAGCAGTACTTC. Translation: CASGRGSPKTNYEQYF.

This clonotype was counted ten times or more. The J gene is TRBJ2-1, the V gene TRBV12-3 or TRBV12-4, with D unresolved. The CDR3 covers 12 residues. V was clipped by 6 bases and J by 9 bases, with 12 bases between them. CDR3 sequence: CASSPGRFEQFF. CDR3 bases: TGTGCCAGCAGCCCCGGGCGGTTTGAGCAGTTCTTC.

CDR3 DNA: TGCAGTGCTCCGAGGGGTGGGGTGGGGATAGACAATGAGCAGTTCTTC. It encodes CSAPRGGVGIDNEQFF. This rearrangement joins TRBV20-1 to TRBJ2-1, with D perhaps given as TRBD1 or TRBD2 (5 bases each). Deletions cut 5 bases from V and 5 bases from J, with 22 bases between. CDR1 is DFQATT, CDR2 SNEGSKA, per germline (reference sequence). This CDR3 has 16 residues.

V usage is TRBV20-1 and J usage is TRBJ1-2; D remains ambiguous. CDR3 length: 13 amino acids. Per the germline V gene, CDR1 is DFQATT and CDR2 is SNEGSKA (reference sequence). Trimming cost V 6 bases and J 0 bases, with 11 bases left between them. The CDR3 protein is CSAPTDANYGYTF. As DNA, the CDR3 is TGCAGTGCCCCGACGGATGCTAACTATGGCTACACCTTC.

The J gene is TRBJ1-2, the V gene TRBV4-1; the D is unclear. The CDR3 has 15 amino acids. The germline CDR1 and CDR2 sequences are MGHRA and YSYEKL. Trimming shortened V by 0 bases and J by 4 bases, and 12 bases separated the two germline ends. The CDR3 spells CASSQETFDAYGYTF. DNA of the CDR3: TGCGCCAGCAGCCAAGAAACCTTTGACGCCTATGGCTACACCTTC.

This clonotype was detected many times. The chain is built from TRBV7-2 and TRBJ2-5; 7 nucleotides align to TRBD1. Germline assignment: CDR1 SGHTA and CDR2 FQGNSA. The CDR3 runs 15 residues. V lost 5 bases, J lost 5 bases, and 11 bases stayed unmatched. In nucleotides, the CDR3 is TGTGCCAGCAGCGCACAGGGGCGGGTGTCGGAGACCCAGTACTTC. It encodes CASSAQGRVSETQYF.

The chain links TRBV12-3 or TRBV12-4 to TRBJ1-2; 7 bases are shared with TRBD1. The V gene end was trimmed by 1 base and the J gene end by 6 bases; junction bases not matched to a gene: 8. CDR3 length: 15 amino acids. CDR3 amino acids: CASSLGTGGAHGYTF. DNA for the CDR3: TGTGCCAGCAGTTTAGGGACAGGAGGCGCCCATGGCTACACCTTC.

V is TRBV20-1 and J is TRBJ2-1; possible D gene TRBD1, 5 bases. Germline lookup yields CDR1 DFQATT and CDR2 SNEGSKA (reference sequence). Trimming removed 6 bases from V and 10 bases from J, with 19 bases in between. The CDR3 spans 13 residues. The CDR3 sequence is CSARDSQSCEQFF. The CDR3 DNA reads TGCAGTGCCCGTGACAGCCAATCCTGCGAGCAGTTCTTC.

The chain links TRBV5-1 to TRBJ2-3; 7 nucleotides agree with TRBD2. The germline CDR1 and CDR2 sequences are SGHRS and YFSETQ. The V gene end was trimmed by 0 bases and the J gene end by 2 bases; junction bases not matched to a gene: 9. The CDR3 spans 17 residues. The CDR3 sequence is CASSLGLERDVTDTQYF. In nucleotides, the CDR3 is TGCGCCAGCAGCTTGGGCTTGGAGCGGGACGTCACAGATACGCAGTATTTT.